This TCR beta chain was identified in a study of blood T cells in healthy people across ages. Germline V gives CDR1 KGHSH, CDR2 LQKENI. The CDR3 runs 14 residues. Together with a sample-barcoded 5' primer, a J-beta primer mix was included in a second PCR lasting about 6 to 11 cycles. Every cDNA molecule carried a tag from a template-switch adaptor bearing 12 random nucleotides. TCRdb processed the 5' RACE reads anew with MiXCR; each CDR3 protein has one entry. The table lists some 800,000 distinct CDR3 sequences, around 25% of them singletons. Investigators took 8.5 to 10 milliliters of peripheral blood from every donor. These data also featured in a second study, about T cells of mothers and their children. This second report adds: Over 9 million TCR beta CDR3 reads were obtained from each mother, and 3 million to 3.5 million from each child.

The clonotype originates from a boy younger than 18 in good health. The rearrangement links TRBV18 to TRBJ2-5, with TRBD2 identical over 10 bases. The J call could be wrong; TRBJ2-7 is a better fit for the DNA end. The sequenced sample consisted of blood. The CDR3 bases are TGTGCCAGCTCAAAAGCGGGAGGGAGCTACGAGCAGTACTTC. This translates into CASSKAGGSYEQYF.